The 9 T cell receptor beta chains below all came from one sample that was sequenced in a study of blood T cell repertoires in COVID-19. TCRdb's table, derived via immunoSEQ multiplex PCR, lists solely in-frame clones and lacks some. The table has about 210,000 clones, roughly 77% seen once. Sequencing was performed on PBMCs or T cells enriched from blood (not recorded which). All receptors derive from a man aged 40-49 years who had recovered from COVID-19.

The CDR3 DNA is TGTGCCAGCAGTGGGACAGGGACAAGCCAAGAGACCCAGTACTTC. It specifies CASSGTGTSQETQYF. J is TRBJ2-5 and V is TRBV2; TRBD1 matches 8 bases. Germline CDR1 reads SNHLY; CDR2 reads FYNNEI. CDR3 size: 15 residues. Trimming at V came to 4 bases and at J to 1 base, leaving 5 bases not matched to a gene.

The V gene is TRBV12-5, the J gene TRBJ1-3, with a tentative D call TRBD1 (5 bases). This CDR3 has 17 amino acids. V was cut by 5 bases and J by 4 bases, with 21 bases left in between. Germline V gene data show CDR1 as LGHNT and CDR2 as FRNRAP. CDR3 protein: CASGPPIRQGQGNTIYF. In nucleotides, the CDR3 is TGTGCTAGTGGTCCCCCAATCCGTCAGGGTCAAGGAAACACCATATATTTT.

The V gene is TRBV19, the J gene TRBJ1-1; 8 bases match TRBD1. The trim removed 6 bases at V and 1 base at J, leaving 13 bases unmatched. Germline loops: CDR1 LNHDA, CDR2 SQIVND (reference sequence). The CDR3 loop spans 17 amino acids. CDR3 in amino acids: CASRLGSAGQGNTEAFF. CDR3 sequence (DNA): TGTGCCAGTAGATTAGGATCCGCAGGACAGGGGAACACTGAAGCTTTCTTT.

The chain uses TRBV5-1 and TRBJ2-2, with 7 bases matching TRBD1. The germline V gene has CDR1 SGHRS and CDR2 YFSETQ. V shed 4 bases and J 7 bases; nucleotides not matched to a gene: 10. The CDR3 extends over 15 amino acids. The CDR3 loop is CASSASTGRYGELFF. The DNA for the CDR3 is TGCGCCAGCAGCGCTTCGACAGGGCGGTACGGGGAGCTGTTTTTT.

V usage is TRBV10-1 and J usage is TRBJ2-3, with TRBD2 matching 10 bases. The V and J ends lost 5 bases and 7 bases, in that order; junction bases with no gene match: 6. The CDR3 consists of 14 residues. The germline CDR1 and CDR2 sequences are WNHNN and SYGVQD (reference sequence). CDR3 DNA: TGCGCCAGCAGTCCCGCTAGCGGGAGCAATACGCAGTATTTT. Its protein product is CASSPASGSNTQYF.

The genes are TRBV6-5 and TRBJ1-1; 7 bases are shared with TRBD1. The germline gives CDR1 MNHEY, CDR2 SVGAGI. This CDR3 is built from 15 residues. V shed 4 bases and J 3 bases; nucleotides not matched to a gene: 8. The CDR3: CASSSPRTGDTEAFF. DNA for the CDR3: TGTGCCAGCAGTTCGCCCCGGACAGGAGACACTGAAGCTTTCTTT.

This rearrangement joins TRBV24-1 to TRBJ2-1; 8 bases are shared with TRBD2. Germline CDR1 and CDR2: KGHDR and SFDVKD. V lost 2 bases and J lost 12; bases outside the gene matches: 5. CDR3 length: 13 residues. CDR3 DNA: TGTGCCACCAGTGATTCGACTAGCGAAGGGCAGTTCTTC. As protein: CATSDSTSEGQFF.

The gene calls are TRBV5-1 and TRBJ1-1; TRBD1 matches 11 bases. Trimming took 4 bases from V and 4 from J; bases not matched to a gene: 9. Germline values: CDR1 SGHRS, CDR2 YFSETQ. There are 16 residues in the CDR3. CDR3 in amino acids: CASSAWTGGEGTEAFF. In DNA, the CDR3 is TGCGCCAGCAGCGCGTGGACAGGGGGCGAAGGCACTGAAGCTTTCTTT.

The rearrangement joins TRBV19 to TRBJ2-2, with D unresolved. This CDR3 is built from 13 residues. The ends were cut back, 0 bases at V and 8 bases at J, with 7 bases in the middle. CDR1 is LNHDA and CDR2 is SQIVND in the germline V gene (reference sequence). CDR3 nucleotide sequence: TGTGCCAGTAGTATAGATGGTCAGGGGGAGCTGTTTTTT. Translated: CASSIDGQGELFF.